This T cell receptor beta chain was profiled in a study of cytomegalovirus exposure and HLA in healthy donors. The PCR made use of 60 Vbeta and 13 Jbeta primers. Repertoires were generated with immunoSEQ multiplex PCR, while TCRdb's copy carries only in-frame clones and drops some. The data contain about 160,000 clones, around 84% of them singletons. The table lists this clone with a count of one. Its antigen remains unknown. The CDR3 sequence is 15 residues long. Between the trimmed V and J ends, which lost 2 bases and 3 bases, there was a span of 11 bases. Per the germline V gene, CDR1 is SGHNT and CDR2 is YYREEE (reference sequence). Study-level points and caveats: A later analysis linked a missense variant in DCLRE1C to the trimming of TCR beta V and J genes. Follow-up analysis found HLA locus-dependent TCR association rates, highest for DRB1 and lowest for HLA-C. Earlier analysis yielded a pattern in which most TCR beta V segments were productive about 87% or about 30% of the time. Reports indicate that TCR beta sequences accurately predicted the HLA-A and HLA-B alleles of most subjects.

The sequence derives from a male donor in good health and CMV-seropositive. The chain has TRBV5-4 and TRBJ1-4, with D perhaps TRBD1 (6 bases). The sample comprised PBMCs. CDR3 bases: TGTGCCAGCAGCTTTGGACAGCTAGCTAATGAAAAACTGTTTTTT. Residues: CASSFGQLANEKLFF.